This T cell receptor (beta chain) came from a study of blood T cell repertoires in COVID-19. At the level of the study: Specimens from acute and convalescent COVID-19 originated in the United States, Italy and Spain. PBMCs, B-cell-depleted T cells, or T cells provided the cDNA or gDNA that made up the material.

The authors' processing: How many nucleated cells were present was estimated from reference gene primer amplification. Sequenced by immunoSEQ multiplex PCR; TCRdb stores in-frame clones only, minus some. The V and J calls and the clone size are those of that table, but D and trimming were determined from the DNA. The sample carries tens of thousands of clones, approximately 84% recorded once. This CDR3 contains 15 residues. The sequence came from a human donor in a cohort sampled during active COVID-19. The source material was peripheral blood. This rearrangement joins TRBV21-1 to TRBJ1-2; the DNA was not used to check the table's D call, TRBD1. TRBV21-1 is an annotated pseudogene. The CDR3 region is CASSPQDRTGDGYTF. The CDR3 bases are TGTGCCAGCAGCCCCCAGGACAGGACAGGGGATGGCTACACCTTC.